These 28 T cell receptor beta chains originate from one sample sequenced in a study of T cell changes during pregnancy in multiple sclerosis. Assay used: immunoSEQ multiplex PCR; TCRdb lists only in-frame clones, some missing. The sample includes 100,000 or so clones, over 85% of them seen just once. Sequenced here: peripheral blood, sampled after pregnancy. The receptors come from a female donor in good health, enrolled as a control in a pregnancy study.

This sequence joins TRBV18 and TRBJ2-3; possibly TRBD1 for D (6 bases). Germline V gene lookup returns CDR1 KGHSH and CDR2 LQKENI. V lost 3 bases to trimming and J lost 4 bases, with 17 bases between them. The CDR3 covers 16 residues. The CDR3 loop reads CASSPSITGFADTQYF. The CDR3 bases are TGTGCCAGCTCACCGAGCATAACAGGGTTCGCAGATACGCAGTATTTT.

Comments on this clone: The sample holds other DNA sequences that translate to the same CDR3. The chain employs TRBV5-1 and TRBJ2-5; D possibly corresponds to TRBD2 (6 bases). The V end lost 4 bases, the J end lost 2 bases, and 12 bases lay between the germline ends. CDR3 length: 14 amino acids. CDR1 is SGHRS and CDR2 is YFSETQ in the germline V gene. CDR3 in DNA: TGCGCCAGCAGCCCCGGTGGAGGGCAAGAGACCCAGTACTTC. Protein sequence: CASSPGGGQETQYF.

This clone has a handful of counts. The chain uses TRBV19 and TRBJ1-2; a possible D gene is TRBD1 (6 bases). Germline CDR1 is LNHDA and CDR2 is SQIVND (reference sequence). The ends were cut back, 3 bases at V and 4 bases at J, with 9 bases in the middle. CDR3 length: 13 residues. The CDR3 DNA is TGTGCCAGTAGTATGGACAGAGTCTATGGCTACACCTTC. Encoded protein: CASSMDRVYGYTF.

The chain joins TRBV5-6 to TRBJ2-2, with D possibly TRBD1 on 6 matching bases. This CDR3 has 16 amino acids. Per the germline V gene, CDR1 is SGHDT and CDR2 is YYEEEE. V gave up 3 bases and J gave up 3 bases, with 15 bases separating them. Here the CDR3 reads CASSSRGQPYTGELFF. The DNA of the CDR3 is TGTGCCAGCAGCTCCAGGGGACAACCGTACACCGGGGAGCTGTTTTTT. Using reference TRBV5-6 and TRBJ2-2 for the parts outside the CDR3, the full variable domain is DAGVTQSPTHLIKTRGQQVTLRCSPKSGHDTVSWYQQALGQGPQFIFQYYEEEERQRGNFPDRFSGHQFPNYSSELNVNALLLGDSALYLCASSSRGQPYTGELFFGEGSRLTVL.

V is TRBV7-2 and J is TRBJ1-4; D is ambiguous. This CDR3 has 13 residues. Deletions cut 3 bases from V and 3 bases from J, with 5 bases between. CDR1 is SGHTA and CDR2 is FQGNSA in the germline V gene. The CDR3 loop is CASSFISNEKLFF. The CDR3 DNA reads as TGTGCCAGCAGCTTTATATCTAATGAAAAACTGTTTTTT.

The V call is TRBV7-9, the J call TRBJ1-4; maybe TRBD1 (6 bases). The CDR3 is made up of 14 amino acids. V lost 4 bases to trimming and J lost 4 bases, with 10 bases between them. Germline loops: CDR1 SEHNR, CDR2 FQNEAQ (reference sequence). Here the CDR3 reads CASSSRQVNEKLFF. Here the CDR3 DNA reads TGTGCCAGCAGCTCCCGACAGGTTAATGAAAAACTGTTTTTT.

V and J are TRBV18 and TRBJ1-5; no clear D. The CDR3 is 14 residues long. Germline V gene lookup returns CDR1 KGHSH and CDR2 LQKENI. Trimming stripped 3 bases from V and 3 bases from J, with 9 bases between. This CDR3 is CASSPGRNNQPQHF. CDR3 nucleotides: TGTGCCAGCTCACCGGGCAGGAACAATCAGCCCCAGCATTTT.

This clone was seen only a few times. The V gene is TRBV18, the J gene TRBJ2-2, with 9 bases identical to TRBD1. The CDR3 is made up of 16 amino acids. V was pared by 5 bases and J by 1 base, with 5 bases of the junction left unmatched. Germline CDR1 and CDR2: KGHSH and LQKENI. Here the CDR3 reads CASSTGTGKNTGELFF. In DNA, the CDR3 is TGTGCCAGCTCAACCGGGACAGGGAAGAACACCGGGGAGCTGTTTTTT.

The rearrangement links TRBV10-3 to TRBJ2-1, with TRBD2 identical over 11 bases. Germline CDR1 is ENHRY and CDR2 is SYGVKD. The CDR3 loop spans 16 amino acids. The ends lost 4 bases at V and 1 base at J; junction bases unmatched: 3. CDR3 DNA sequence: TGTGCCATCAGTGGAAGACTAGCGGGGTCCTACAATGAGCAGTTCTTC. Translating it yields CAISGRLAGSYNEQFF.

The gene calls are TRBV29-1 and TRBJ2-1, with D perhaps TRBD1 (6 bases). The V end lost 6 bases, the J end lost 7 bases, and 16 bases lay between the germline ends. CDR3 length equals 13 residues. Germline loops: CDR1 SQVTM, CDR2 ANQGSEA. This CDR3 is CSVGVGARNEQFF. In DNA form, the CDR3 reads TGCAGCGTGGGTGTGGGGGCGAGAAATGAGCAGTTCTTC.

This clone has only one observation. The chain's CDR3 is CASSPYLRTTYTGELFF. In nucleotides, the CDR3 is TGCGCCAGCAGCCCCTACCTAAGGACTACCTACACCGGGGAGCTGTTTTTT. The rearrangement joins TRBV4-1 to TRBJ2-2; weak D call: TRBD2 (6 bases). The CDR3 extends over 17 amino acids. CDR1 MGHRA and CDR2 YSYEKL come from the germline V gene. Trimming took off 4 bases at V and 3 bases at J, with 18 bases between the two ends.

CDR3: CASKQQGEGTEAFF. The DNA for the CDR3 is TGTGCCAGCAAGCAACAGGGGGAAGGCACTGAAGCTTTCTTT. The genes are TRBV5-6 and TRBJ1-1, with 8 bases identical to TRBD1. Germline CDR1 reads SGHDT; CDR2 reads YYEEEE. The CDR3 length is 14 residues. J was trimmed by 4 bases and V by 6 bases; bases with no gene match: 8.

This sequence joins TRBV11-2 and TRBJ2-7; 7 positions match TRBD2. Per germline, CDR1 SGHAT and CDR2 FQNNGV. J was trimmed by 0 bases and V by 1 base; bases with no gene match: 0. The CDR3 loop spans 14 amino acids. CDR3 residues: CASSLGGSSYEQYF. The CDR3 DNA is TGTGCCAGCAGCTTAGGCGGGAGCTCCTACGAGCAGTACTTC.

This rearrangement joins TRBV5-1 to TRBJ1-2, with D unclear. Germline assignment: CDR1 SGHRS and CDR2 YFSETQ. The CDR3 consists of 13 residues. V was clipped by 4 bases and J by 2 bases, with 9 bases between them. CDR3 residues: CASSQDNNYGYTF. The CDR3 nucleotides are TGCGCCAGCAGCCAAGACAACAACTATGGCTACACCTTC.

The V call is TRBV28, the J call TRBJ2-1; a possible D gene is TRBD2 (6 bases). V was shortened by 8 bases and J by 0 bases, with 20 bases between the two germline ends. CDR3 size: 17 residues. Germline CDR1 MDHEN, CDR2 SYDVKM. Written as DNA, the CDR3 is TGTGCCAGCCTAGATGTGGCGGGAAGAGGCTCCTACAATGAGCAGTTCTTC. Amino acids: CASLDVAGRGSYNEQFF.

The gene calls are TRBV11-2 and TRBJ1-3, with TRBD1 matching 7 bases. The CDR3 contains 17 residues. With 6 bases clipped from V and 0 bases from J, the junction kept 11 bases outside the gene matches. Germline V gives CDR1 SGHAT, CDR2 FQNNGV. The DNA of the CDR3 is TGTGCCAGCAGTCTACAGGGGACGGGAAACTCTGGAAACACCATATATTTT. The encoded protein is CASSLQGTGNSGNTIYF. The full variable domain, its missing parts supplied by reference TRBV11-2 and TRBJ1-3, is EAGVAQSPRYKIIEKRQSVAFWCNPISGHATLYWYQQILGQGPKLLIQFQNNGVVDDSQLPKDRFSAERLKGVDSTLKIQPAKLEDSAVYLCASSLQGTGNSGNTIYFGEGSWLTVV.

The gene calls are TRBV9 and TRBJ1-2; TRBD1 matches 9 bases. V shed 4 bases and J 3 bases; nucleotides not matched to a gene: 7. CDR3 length: 15 amino acids. Germline V gene lookup returns CDR1 SGDLS and CDR2 YYNGEE. The CDR3 DNA sequence: TGTGCCAGCAGCCCTACAGGGGGCGCGGACTATGGCTACACCTTC. Translating gives CASSPTGGADYGYTF.

The sample holds one count of this clone. The J gene is TRBJ2-7, the V gene TRBV6-1; 10 bases are shared with TRBD2. The CDR3 totals 14 residues. V dropped 4 bases and J dropped 3; count of bases not matched to a gene: 3. Looked up from germline, CDR1 is MNHNS and CDR2 is SASEGT. CDR3 loop: CASSGLAGRYEQYF. CDR3 in DNA: TGTGCCAGCAGTGGACTAGCGGGCCGCTACGAGCAGTACTTC.

The chain uses TRBV5-8 and TRBJ2-7, with D maybe TRBD1 (6 bases). Per the germline V gene, CDR1 is SGHTS and CDR2 is YDEGEE. The CDR3 is made up of 16 amino acids. Trimming left V 1 base short and J 7 bases short, with 21 bases between. This chain's CDR3 is CASSLPHRDHTREQYF. The CDR3 DNA follows: TGTGCCAGCAGCTTGCCCCACAGGGACCATACTCGAGAGCAGTACTTC. The variable domain in full, with the rest retrieved from reference TRBV5-8 and TRBJ2-7, is EAGVTQSPTHLIKTRGQQATLRCSPISGHTSVYWYQQALGLGLQFLLWYDEGEERNRGNFPPRFSGRQFPNYSSELNVNALELEDSALYLCASSLPHRDHTREQYFGPGTRLTVT.

The chain combines TRBV6-6 with TRBJ1-5, with D tentatively TRBD1 (5 bases). The CDR3 extends over 14 amino acids. Deletions cut 6 bases from V and 4 bases from J, with 13 bases between. CDR1 and CDR2 (germline): MNHNY, SVGAGI (reference sequence). CDR3: CASSLGGLNQPQHF. The CDR3 DNA follows: TGTGCCAGCAGCTTGGGGGGTCTAAATCAGCCCCAGCATTTT.

The V and J genes are TRBV2 and TRBJ2-3; maybe TRBD2 (5 bases). Germline V gene data show CDR1 as SNHLY and CDR2 as FYNNEI. CDR3 size: 16 residues. V dropped 1 base and J dropped 2 bases, with 13 bases sitting between them. CDR3 loop: CASSEGGSGPTDTQYF. CDR3 in DNA: TGTGCCAGCAGTGAAGGAGGGAGCGGACCCACAGATACGCAGTATTTT.

This rearrangement joins TRBV4-2 to TRBJ1-3; D is undetermined. CDR1 is LGHNA, CDR2 YNFKEQ, per germline. V was pared by 11 bases and J by 0 bases, with 5 bases between. The CDR3 is 11 residues long. Here the CDR3 reads CASVSGNTIYF. For the CDR3, the DNA is TGTGCCTCAGTCTCTGGAAACACCATATATTTT.

The chain recombines TRBV18 with TRBJ1-1; D is ambiguous. The V gene lost 3 bases and the J gene lost 5 bases, with 22 bases spanning the gap. Germline V gene lookup returns CDR1 KGHSH and CDR2 LQKENI. The CDR3 sequence is 17 residues long. The CDR3 sequence: CASSPSGGGLVGTEAFF. The CDR3, as DNA: TGTGCCAGCTCACCCTCCGGAGGCGGACTGGTGGGGACTGAAGCTTTCTTT.

This rearrangement joins TRBV4-2 to TRBJ2-7, with D maybe TRBD2 (6 bases). The CDR3 is 16 residues long. V gave up 0 bases and J gave up 0 bases, with 12 bases separating them. The germline V gene encodes CDR1 LGHNA and CDR2 YNFKEQ. The CDR3: CASSQEASGVSYEQYF. DNA for the CDR3: TGTGCCAGCAGCCAAGAGGCATCGGGAGTCTCCTACGAGCAGTACTTC.

The J gene is TRBJ1-5, the V gene TRBV18, with unresolved D. This CDR3 comprises 17 residues. Germline values: CDR1 KGHSH, CDR2 LQKENI. V dropped 4 bases and J dropped 0 bases, with 16 bases sitting between them. The CDR3 loop is CASSLRSGGDSNQPQHF. The CDR3 DNA reads as TGTGCCAGCTCACTAAGATCAGGAGGAGATAGCAATCAGCCCCAGCATTTT.

The genes are TRBV11-3 and TRBJ2-1; 10 bases are shared with TRBD2. Germline trimming cut 2 bases from V and 8 bases from J; bases unmatched to any gene: 9. This CDR3 has 16 amino acids. CDR1 is SGHNT, CDR2 YENEEA, per germline. The CDR3 sequence: CASSLMGMSGRDEQFF. The CDR3 nucleotides read TGTGCCAGCAGCTTAATGGGGATGAGCGGGAGGGATGAGCAGTTCTTC.

This chain joins TRBV21-1 and TRBJ2-7; TRBD2 is taken as the D call from the table, unchecked against the DNA. TRBV21-1 is marked as a pseudogene. The CDR3 is 15 residues long. The CDR3 DNA follows: TGTGCCAGCAGCAGTGCAGGGACTAGCGCGTACGAGCAGTACTTC. This sequence encodes CASSSAGTSAYEQYF.

The chain uses TRBV15 and TRBJ1-5; D is ambiguous. Germline V gene data show CDR1 as LNHNV and CDR2 as YYDKDF (reference sequence). The CDR3 consists of 16 residues. V gave up 0 bases and J gave up 3 bases, with 12 bases separating them. The CDR3 coding sequence is TGTGCCACCAGCAGAGATGTATCAGGTCTCAATCAGCCCCAGCATTTT. Its translation: CATSRDVSGLNQPQHF.